This paragraph covers one T cell receptor (beta chain) sequence. Its antigen is not yet known. The record has no base qualities; no much larger clone is one base away. These data belong to a study of shared clonotypes between healthy human individuals (TCRdb year 2020). About the investigation overall: A few men and two women, aged 18 to 49 years, made up the cohort. For each donor, CD4 naive and CD4 memory were each given three plates, CD8 naive was given two plates, and CD8 memory was given one plate. To estimate repertoire size and how much clonotypes are shared between individuals, the study performed deep sequencing of blood TCR repertoires from about five healthy adults. Different laboratories and diverse techniques were used to prepare libraries and sequence TCR repertoires, to increase sequencing depth and limit assay-specific biases. Per donor, leukapheresis produced somewhere between about 0.9 and 9.5 billion PBMCs.

The donors were healthy, HIV-negative adults who had no recently reported acute infections or vaccinations. Every donor was a Caucasian adult residing in Nashville, Tennessee, USA. Magnetic negative selection was used to enrich CD4+ T cells, after which naive cells were positively selected on CD45RA and the negative fraction became the memory subset. After blood collection by leukapheresis, PBMCs were isolated using Ficoll-Histopaque density gradient centrifugation and then cryopreserved in the vapor phase of liquid nitrogen. Purity and quantity of every magnetically sorted T cell population were checked by analytical flow cytometry. Genomic DNA was isolated from each sorted fraction and quantified by UV absorbance on a Nanodrop 2000c. TCR CDR3 regions were amplified from genomic DNA by multiplex PCR using the deep immunoSEQ assay. Extracted genomic DNA from each cell subset was distributed evenly across all wells of several immunoSEQ 96-well plates, and each plate was treated as a replicate. For sorted subsets, roughly 200 ng of genomic DNA, equivalent to some 30,000 T cell genomes, went into each replicate PCR. The purified libraries were quantified using a Qubit 3.0 fluorometer, sized with a Bioanalyzer 2100, and then quantified again using the KAPA Library Quantification kit. Each immunoSEQ 96-well plate was sequenced on its own single-read 150-cycle Illumina NextSeq 550 flow cell. The authors' pipeline ran thus. Because the immunoSEQ output included only junctional sequences and no quality scores, the filtering could not be the same as the filtering used for full-length reads. To assign V/J genes and CDR3, sequences were annotated against IMGT germline references using PyIR, a Python wrapper for IgBLAST v1.9. Any read was removed if the V/J assignment was weak (E-value above 1e-6), the CDR3 was missing, or the read contained stop codons, out-of-frame junctions, or ambiguous translated residues. V3J clonotypes were defined by identical inferred V gene, J gene, and CDR3 amino acid sequence. The percentage overlap between two repertoires was calculated by dividing the number of shared unique clonotypes by the size of the smaller repertoire. Three approaches were used to assess repertoire richness: RTK rarefaction, the Chao1 estimator, and Recon v2.1 estimates of unobserved clonotypes. Generation probabilities were computed with OLGA for all TCRbeta clonotypes obtained by the gDNA method from four donors. Entries here come from immuneACCESS through TCRdb and include only in-frame sequences with V and J called. Some clones fail to appear in such tables; in the studies checked, an unresolved V gene covers under half of the shortfall, and the cause of the remainder is unknown. V, J and clone size reflect that table, while D and trimming were determined from the DNA. This sample gives over a million clones in total; 98% of them show up just once. The ten most abundant clones make up approximately 0.4% of the sample.

What the research found in general, with its limitations: Clonotypes shared by all four sorted-subset donors showed higher generation probabilities than non-shared clonotypes. Incomplete sequencing was indicated by rarefaction of sorted-subset datasets, despite the large sequencing depth. When a handful of donors were compared, the shared fraction of clonotypes was roughly 5% for naive CD4, more than 3% for naive CD8, 2% to 2.5% for memory CD4, and 0.4% for memory CD8. Estimated clonotype richness was generally larger for naive than for memory subsets. Because the study included only a small number of donors, the genetic and exposure-history diversity represented was limited. Only blood was sampled, and tissue TCR repertoires likely differ from those in blood. Pairwise subsampling led to the expectation that sequencing depth would affect the degree of clonotype sharing among donors.

The TCR was taken from a man aged 30-40 years in good health. Sequenced material: naive CD4+ T cells sorted from blood. The sample's cell subset or site label, in plain terms: CD45RA+ positively selected.

CDR3 protein: CASSPSQGTALTYEQYF. The DNA reads as follows: TGTGCCAGCAGCCCTTCCCAGGGCACGGCACTAACCTACGAGCAGTACTTC. This chain joins TRBV7-3 to TRBJ2-7, and perhaps TRBD1 as D gene, on 5 matching bases. V was cut back by 5 bases and J by 2 bases, leaving a gap of 22 bases between them. The CDR3 contains 17 residues, cysteine and phenylalanine counted. Just the 51-base CDR3 DNA is kept, in frame starting at base 1. Per the germline V gene, SGHTA is the CDR1 and FQGTGA is the CDR2.